This is a list of T cell receptor beta chains from one sample in a study of early T cells in non-severe SARS-CoV-2 infection. In TCRdb, the 5' RACE reads were re-called with MiXCR into one record per CDR3 protein. The sample lists 25,000 to 35,000 distinct CDR3 sequences; approximately 6% were seen once. The sample consisted of whole blood, taken at baseline. Receptor source: an adult who was a healthcare worker with PCR-confirmed SARS-CoV-2 infection or an uninfected control (not recorded which). CDR3s include the opening cysteine and the closing phenylalanine or tryptophan. The D gene is left open where the match is weak. Not every row has a clone size; where given, it reads once, few, many or a size class.

v_gene,d_gene,j_gene,abundance,CDR3aa,CDR3nt
TRBV11-2,TRBD1,TRBJ2-7,few,CASSSDRGGYEQYF,TGTGCCAGCAGCTCGGACAGGGGCGGGTACGAGCAGTACTTC
TRBV12-3/TRBV12-4,TRBD2,TRBJ2-3,few,CASSRTSGGAGNTDTQYF,TGTGCCAGCAGCAGAACTAGCGGGGGGGCCGGAAACACAGATACGCAGTATTTT
TRBV2,NA,TRBJ2-7,many,CASSERGQESYDEQYF,TGTGCCAGCAGTGAAAGAGGGCAGGAGTCCTATGACGAGCAGTACTTC
TRBV7-9,TRBD1,TRBJ2-5,few,CASSLTPGQGAGETQYF,TGTGCCAGCAGCCTCACACCCGGACAGGGGGCAGGAGAGACCCAGTACTTC
TRBV7-2,NA,TRBJ2-6,few,CASSLEWGSGANVLTF,TGTGCCAGCAGCTTAGAATGGGGATCTGGGGCCAACGTCCTGACTTTC
TRBV20-1,TRBD1,TRBJ1-2,few,CKGGLGYGYTF,TGCAAAGGGGGCCTGGGCTATGGCTACACCTTC
TRBV6-5,NA,TRBJ2-7,many,CASSSSGYPTYF,TGTGCCAGCAGTTCCTCTGGTTATCCCACGTATTTC
TRBV20-1,TRBD2,TRBJ2-1,many,CSARVSAGASYYNEQFF,TGCAGTGCTAGAGTTTCAGCGGGGGCGTCATATTACAATGAGCAGTTCTTC
TRBV6-1,TRBD1,TRBJ2-7,many,CASSGTGYYEQYF,TGTGCCAGCAGCGGGACAGGGTACTACGAGCAGTACTTC
TRBV7-8,NA,TRBJ2-2,many,CASSLRRESTGGLFF,TGTGCCAGCAGCTTACGCAGGGAAAGCACCGGGGGGCTGTTTTTT
TRBV9,NA,TRBJ2-5,many,CASSVEGWGFGETQYF,TGTGCCAGCAGCGTAGAGGGATGGGGGTTCGGGGAGACCCAGTACTTC
TRBV7-6,NA,TRBJ2-1,many,CASSLRTSSYNEQFF,TGTGCCAGCAGCTTAAGGACGAGCTCCTACAATGAGCAGTTCTTC
TRBV27,NA,TRBJ1-6,NA,CASSLSIPVYNSPLHF,TGTGCCAGCAGTTTATCGATCCCAGTGTATAATTCACCCCTCCACTTT
TRBV7-9,NA,TRBJ2-7,many,CASSQVDEQYF,TGTGCCAGCAGCCAGGTCGACGAGCAGTACTTC
TRBV19,TRBD1,TRBJ2-7,many,CASSRQGASRSYEQYF,TGTGCCAGTAGTAGACAGGGGGCCTCCCGCTCCTACGAGCAGTACTTC
TRBV20-1,NA,TRBJ2-5,many,CSARGVPGTPHQETQYF,TGCAGTGCTAGAGGAGTCCCGGGGACTCCGCACCAAGAGACCCAGTACTTC
TRBV12-3/TRBV12-4,TRBD1,TRBJ2-7,many,CASRPGTGKYEQYF,TGTGCCAGCAGACCGGGGACAGGGAAGTACGAGCAGTACTTC
TRBV20-1,TRBD1,TRBJ2-7,many,CSAGDRDGEQYF,TGCAGTGCTGGGGACAGGGATGGGGAGCAGTACTTC
TRBV6-6,NA,TRBJ2-7,many,CASSGDILSSYEQYF,TGTGCCAGCAGTGGAGACATCCTCAGCTCCTACGAGCAGTACTTC
TRBV12-3/TRBV12-4,TRBD2,TRBJ2-3,few,CASSPQRGTDTQYF,TGTGCCAGCAGTCCCCAGCGGGGTACAGATACGCAGTATTTT
TRBV20-1,NA,TRBJ1-2,many,CSALAPLQGANYGYTF,TGCAGTGCCCTAGCCCCACTACAGGGAGCTAACTATGGCTACACCTTC
TRBV2,NA,TRBJ2-7,NA,CASSRVTSSYEQYF,TGTGCCAGCAGCCGGGTTACGAGCTCCTACGAGCAGTACTTC
TRBV5-5,NA,TRBJ1-6,many,CASSLPETNSPLHF,TGTGCCAGCAGCTTGCCGGAGACTAATTCACCCCTCCACTTT
TRBV28,TRBD1,TRBJ2-4,many,CASSFSGGMSIQYF,TGTGCCAGCAGTTTTTCAGGGGGCATGAGCATTCAGTACTTC
TRBV11-2,NA,TRBJ1-6,many,CASSLNSAPLHF,TGTGCCAGCAGCTTAAATTCGGCACCCCTCCACTTT
TRBV12-3/TRBV12-4,NA,TRBJ2-1,NA,CASRIRGPYNEQFF,TGTGCCAGCAGGATCCGCGGACCCTACAATGAGCAGTTCTTC
TRBV30,NA,TRBJ1-5,many,CAWSRDNDQPQHF,TGTGCCTGGAGCCGGGACAATGATCAGCCCCAGCATTTT
TRBV6-1,NA,TRBJ2-7,many,CASSENHSSYEQYF,TGTGCCAGCAGTGAAAACCACAGCTCCTACGAGCAGTACTTC
TRBV30,TRBD2,TRBJ2-2,many,CAWSGGLAGELFF,TGTGCCTGGAGTGGGGGACTAGCCGGGGAGCTGTTTTTT
TRBV7-7,NA,TRBJ2-3,many,CASSLGGGYTDTQYF,TGTGCTAGCAGCTTAGGGGGGGGCTACACAGATACGCAGTATTTT
TRBV24-1,TRBD1,TRBJ2-5,few,CATCKGQGEETQYF,TGTGCCACTTGTAAGGGACAGGGGGAGGAGACCCAGTACTTC
TRBV20-1,NA,TRBJ2-7,many,CSAGGGQGRYEQYF,TGCAGTGCCGGGGGGGGACAGGGCAGGTACGAGCAGTACTTC
TRBV20-1,NA,TRBJ2-1,NA,CSARVPPPRNEQFF,TGCAGTGCTAGAGTTCCCCCCCCTAGAAACGAGCAGTTCTTC
TRBV9,NA,TRBJ2-5,many,CASSVGHLDETQYF,TGTGCCAGCAGCGTAGGGCACCTCGACGAGACCCAGTACTTC
TRBV6-1,TRBD2,TRBJ2-3,many,CASSDYGRAPDTQYF,TGTGCCAGCAGTGATTACGGGAGGGCTCCAGATACGCAGTATTTT
TRBV7-9,TRBD1,TRBJ2-7,NA,CASSLGTGTIYEQYF,TGTGCCAGCAGCCTCGGGACAGGGACCATTTACGAGCAGTACTTC
TRBV15,NA,TRBJ2-1,many,CATSSPSRGEQFF,TGTGCCACCAGTTCCCCTTCCCGCGGAGAGCAGTTCTTC
TRBV11-2,NA,TRBJ2-5,many,CASSLARTSETQYF,TGTGCCAGCAGCTTGGCAAGGACGTCAGAGACCCAGTACTTC
TRBV7-9,TRBD1,TRBJ1-2,NA,CASSFLTGSDGYTF,TGTGCCAGCAGCTTTCTGACAGGGAGTGATGGCTACACCTTC
TRBV9,NA,TRBJ2-1,few,CASSPRGGWNEQFF,TGTGCCAGCAGCCCCAGGGGGGGGTGGAATGAGCAGTTCTTC
TRBV4-3,NA,TRBJ2-7,many,CASSQDIGTQDYEQYF,TGCGCCAGCAGCCAAGATATAGGGACACAGGATTACGAGCAGTACTTC
TRBV11-3,NA,TRBJ2-7,NA,CASSLDRYSPDYEQYF,TGTGCCAGCAGCTTAGATCGTTATTCTCCAGACTACGAGCAGTACTTC
TRBV5-6,NA,TRBJ2-3,many,CASSLEGPARWTQYF,TGTGCCAGCAGCTTGGAGGGACCCGCGCGGTGGACGCAGTATTTT
TRBV11-2,NA,TRBJ2-1,medium-sized,CASSLLVLWNEQFF,TGTGCCAGCAGCTTACTAGTTCTCTGGAATGAGCAGTTCTTC
TRBV20-1,TRBD2,TRBJ2-1,many,CSAVSASGLRNEQLF,TGCAGTGCCGTCAGCGCTAGCGGTCTGAGGAATGAGCAGCTCTTC